This entry lists 7 T cell receptor beta chains sequenced from one sample in a study of T cells after yellow fever vaccination. A single record per CDR3 protein comes from TCRdb applying MiXCR to the 5' RACE reads. The sample lists 300,000 to 400,000 distinct CDR3 sequences; more than 8.5% were seen once. The material was PBMCs, obtained on the day of the first yellow fever vaccination. The receptor set was obtained from a man in his late teens or twenties who received the YFV17D yellow fever vaccine.

This clonotype was detected many times. V is TRBV3-1 and J is TRBJ1-2, with D uncertain. CDR1 and CDR2 (germline): LGHDT, YNNKEL (reference sequence). The ends were cut back, 4 bases at V and 4 bases at J, with 22 bases in the middle. The CDR3 has 17 amino acids. The CDR3 nucleotides are TGTGCCAGCAGCCGTAACGGCGGACGAGGGATTTTCTATGGCTACACCTTC. Protein product: CASSRNGGRGIFYGYTF.

The chain carries TRBV29-1 and TRBJ2-3; 12 bases map to TRBD2. Unmatched junction bases numbered 9, after V lost 0 bases and J lost 5 bases. CDR1 is SQVTM and CDR2 is ANQGSEA in the germline V gene. This CDR3 comprises 17 residues. CDR3 DNA: TGCAGCGTTGAAGAGGGACTAGCGGGCCCCCTGGGAGATACGCAGTATTTT. It specifies CSVEEGLAGPLGDTQYF.

This clonotype came up a few times. The rearrangement links TRBV30 to TRBJ2-5; perhaps D is TRBD1 or TRBD2 (5 bases each). The germline gives CDR1 GTSNPN, CDR2 SVGIG (reference sequence). The CDR3 extends over 15 amino acids. Trimming stripped 3 bases from V and 5 bases from J, with 19 bases between. The CDR3 DNA is TGTGCCTGGAGGATGGGGGAGCTCCGGCACGAGACCCAGTACTTC. It specifies CAWRMGELRHETQYF. The full variable domain, completed using reference TRBV30 and TRBJ2-5, is SQTIHQWPATLVQPVGSPLSLECTVEGTSNPNLYWYRQAAGRGLQLLFYSVGIGQISSEVPQNLSASRPQDRQFILSSKKLLLSDSGFYLCAWRMGELRHETQYFGPGTRLLVL.

This clonotype occurred once. This may be a read error: a much more frequent sequence differs by one nucleotide. V usage is TRBV28 and J usage is TRBJ2-4, with no clear D. Germline lookup yields CDR1 MDHEN and CDR2 SYDVKM. The CDR3 consists of 12 residues. Trimming removed 10 bases from V and 0 bases from J, with 7 bases in between. CDR3 region: CATSSAKNIQYF. CDR3 bases: TGTGCCACCAGCTCAGCCAAAAACATTCAGTACTTC.

The chain carries TRBV7-9 and TRBJ2-5; TRBD2 agrees at 15 bases. The ends lost 5 bases at V and 4 bases at J; junction bases unmatched: 5. The CDR3 consists of 16 residues. The germline V gene has CDR1 SEHNR and CDR2 FQNEAQ (reference sequence). The DNA of the CDR3 is TGTGCCAGCAGCCGGACTAGCGGGGGGGCGGGAGAGACCCAGTACTTC. Protein sequence: CASSRTSGGAGETQYF.

This clonotype was recorded a few times. V is TRBV7-9 and J is TRBJ2-5; D ambiguous. The germline gives CDR1 SEHNR, CDR2 FQNEAQ (reference sequence). V was shortened by 3 bases and J by 4 bases, with 9 bases between the two germline ends. The CDR3 consists of 13 residues. CDR3 in DNA: TGTGCCAGCAGCTTTGGGTCTACAGAGACCCAGTACTTC. Residues: CASSFGSTETQYF. The variable domain in full, with the rest retrieved from reference TRBV7-9 and TRBJ2-5, is DTGVSQNPRHKITKRGQNVTFRCDPISEHNRLYWYRQTLGQGPEFLTYFQNEAQLEKSRLLSDRFSAERPKGSFSTLEIQRTEQGDSAMYLCASSFGSTETQYFGPGTRLLVL.

This clonotype has a handful of counts. The V and J genes are TRBV5-1 and TRBJ2-5; possible D gene TRBD2, 7 bases. CDR1 SGHRS and CDR2 YFSETQ come from the germline V gene. Trimming removed 5 bases at V and 4 bases at J, with 15 bases between. The CDR3 runs 14 residues. The CDR3 sequence is CASRRGGGRETQYF. CDR3 DNA: TGCGCCAGCAGACGAGGGGGGGGGAGAGAGACCCAGTACTTC.